These 9 T cell receptor beta chains share one sample of origin, sequenced in a study of low-dose radiotherapy and immunotherapy resistance in tumors. Alpha and beta chains were covered, as first-strand cDNA relied on TRAV- and TRBV-specific primers. TCR amplification ran 15 to 25 PCR cycles using constant-region and V-primer adapter primers. Each CDR3 protein is one row after TCRdb ran MiXCR on the reads. The sample consists of 65,000 to 95,000 distinct CDR3 sequences, approximately 17% of them appearing once. Sample time point: before trial treatment. The input for sequencing was PBMCs, taken before treatment. The receptors stem from a male donor with prostate cancer.

This clonotype was seen at least ten times. The chain carries TRBV6-2 or TRBV6-3 and TRBJ2-7; D gene ambiguous. This CDR3 region has 16 residues. V lost 2 bases, J lost 0 bases, and 14 bases lay in between. The germline V gene has CDR1 MNHEY and CDR2 SVGEGT. CDR3 region: CASSYRVGFSSYEQYF. CDR3 nucleotides: TGTGCCAGCAGTTACCGGGTGGGTTTTAGCTCCTACGAGCAGTACTTC.

This clonotype was counted many times. The chain is built from TRBV7-9 and TRBJ2-1; a possible D gene is TRBD2 (6 bases). The CDR3 extends over 18 amino acids. With 2 bases removed from V and 7 bases from J, the gap between germline ends came to 24 bases. Germline CDR1 SEHNR, CDR2 FQNEAQ (reference sequence). Here the CDR3 DNA reads TGTGCCAGCAGCTTACTAAGGGTACCCGGGAGTTTGGTAAATGAGCAGTTCTTC. This translates into CASSLLRVPGSLVNEQFF.

Ten or more counts support this clonotype. The chain uses TRBV9 and TRBJ1-2, with D tentatively TRBD1 (5 bases). This CDR3 has 16 residues. CDR1 is SGDLS and CDR2 is YYNGEE in the germline V gene. V shed 3 bases and J shed 4 bases, with 19 bases lying between them. The CDR3 region is CASSGYGAPPLYGYTF. In DNA form, the CDR3 reads TGTGCCAGCAGCGGTTACGGGGCCCCACCACTCTATGGCTACACCTTC. The complete variable domain, with remaining parts taken from reference TRBV9 and TRBJ1-2, reads DSGVTQTPKHLITATGQRVTLRCSPRSGDLSVYWYQQSLDQGLQFLIQYYNGEERAKGNILERFSAQQFPDLHSELNLSSLELGDSALYFCASSGYGAPPLYGYTFGSGTRLTVV.

The table lists this clonotype with a count of one. The chain couples TRBV11-2 to TRBJ2-5; D gene ambiguous. V was clipped by 4 bases and J by 2 bases, with 17 bases between them. Germline CDR1 reads SGHAT; CDR2 reads FQNNGV. The CDR3 totals 16 residues. The CDR3 nucleotides read TGTGCCAGCAGCTCTGGGGTCGGTGCGGAGCAAGAGACCCAGTACTTC. Translated, it gives CASSSGVGAEQETQYF.

This clonotype occurred once. A read error is the likely source, as a far larger clone sits one nucleotide away. The V and J genes are TRBV4-1 and TRBJ2-7, with D perhaps matching TRBD2 (6 bases). Germline V gene lookup returns CDR1 MGHRA and CDR2 YSYEKL. The CDR3 contains 17 residues. V dropped 0 bases and J dropped 7 bases, with 22 bases sitting between them. The CDR3 loop reads CASSQDRSGGVYNEQYF. CDR3 bases: TGCGCCAGCAGCCAAGATAGGTCCGGGGGAGTTTACAATGAGCAGTACTTC.

This clonotype showed up many times. The chain employs TRBV14 and TRBJ1-3; no clear D. The germline V and J ends were trimmed by 0 bases and 0 bases, with 9 bases remaining between them. Germline CDR1 and CDR2: SGHDN and FVKESK. The CDR3 is made up of 16 amino acids. CDR3 sequence: CASSQERFSSGNTIYF. Written as DNA, the CDR3 is TGTGCCAGCAGCCAAGAACGGTTCAGCTCTGGAAACACCATATATTTT.

For this clonotype: Given a far larger clone just one base away, this is likely a sequencing read error. The chain couples TRBV6-6 to TRBJ1-5, with D possibly TRBD1 on 6 matching bases. Germline V CDR1 and CDR2: MNHNY, SVGAGI (reference sequence). The CDR3 spans 14 residues. The CDR3 DNA reads TGTGTCAGCAGACCGGGGGGGGGCCTACAGCCCCAGCATTTT. This sequence encodes CVSRPGGGLQPQHF.

The chain carries TRBV19 and TRBJ1-5, with 9 nucleotides matching TRBD1. V shed 5 bases and J 2 bases; nucleotides not matched to a gene: 7. This CDR3 is built from 16 residues. Looked up from germline, CDR1 is LNHDA and CDR2 is SQIVND (reference sequence). The CDR3 loop is CASSSTGGIGNQPQHF. The CDR3 DNA reads as TGTGCCAGTAGTTCAACAGGGGGCATCGGCAATCAGCCCCAGCATTTT.

This clonotype was recorded a few times. The V and J genes are TRBV29-1 and TRBJ1-2; possibly TRBD1 for D (6 bases). Looked up from germline, CDR1 is SQVTM and CDR2 is ANQGSEA. The CDR3 spans 11 residues. V was shortened by 7 bases and J by 8 bases, with 14 bases between the two germline ends. The CDR3 loop is CSGRGNLGYTF. CDR3 nucleotides: TGCAGCGGCAGGGGTAATCTGGGCTACACCTTC.